The clone carrying this T cell receptor beta chain came up a few times. Its cognate antigen is unknown. The data were obtained in a study of T-cell reconstitution after alpha-beta-depleted transplantation in children. General study results and limits: T-cell numbers and diversity one year post-transplant derived largely from freshly generated T cells. Several hundred expanded graft clones reportedly were the source of alpha-beta T cells about two months after transplant.

Per the germline V gene, CDR1 is SQVTM and CDR2 is ANQGSEA. The CDR3 has 12 amino acids. J gave up 2 bases and V 7 bases, and 3 bases lay outside the gene matches. As it was prepared, the TCRbeta library received unique molecular identifiers. Each CDR3 protein gets one entry after TCRdb re-called the PCR reads with MiXCR. Counted here are about 440,000 distinct CDR3 sequences, around 46% occurring once; the ten biggest clones make up approximately 30%. J is TRBJ2-5 and V is TRBV29-1, with 8 bases aligning to TRBD2. The sample was PBMCs, taken before TCRalphabeta/CD19-depleted stem cell transplant. The TCR comes from a girl aged 2 to 10 with aplastic anemia, due to receive a stem cell transplant. CDR3: CSGREGQETQYF. The CDR3 DNA is TGCAGCGGCCGGGAGGGGCAAGAGACCCAGTACTTC.